This T cell receptor (beta chain) was recorded in a study of regulatory T cells in long-lasting Graves disease. Regarding the study as a whole: Newly diagnosed Graves' patients exceeded persistent ones in TCR diversity.

TCR beta libraries were built with iRepertoire HTBI primers and Arm-PCR of CDR3 regions. Each CDR3 protein gets one entry after TCRdb re-called the multiplex PCR reads with MiXCR. The sample records some 220,000 distinct CDR3 sequences, roughly 18% being singletons. Germline V gene lookup returns CDR1 SGHVS and CDR2 FQNEAQ. V was pared by 5 bases and J by 1 base, with 11 bases between. This CDR3 has 15 amino acids. Remarks on this clonotype: What it binds is not known.

Time point reported: newly diagnosed GD, antithyroid drugs for less than 3 months. PBMCs provided the RNA from which the TCR library was made. A further study also used this sample, focusing on T cells in Graves' hyperthyroidism and ophthalmopathy. As that study records: In making diagnoses, clinical symptoms, serum thyroxine and TRAb, thyroid ultrasound and orbital computed tomography were all used. TCR CDR3 underwent first-round RT-PCR with the HTBI primer set.

The input for sequencing was peripheral blood mononuclear cells (PBMCs), taken at new diagnosis, from a patient treated with antithyroid drugs. The sequence came from a woman in her 30s with Graves disease. The chain employs TRBV7-8 and TRBJ2-2; TRBD2 might be the D (5 bases). As DNA, the CDR3 is TGTGCCAGCAGCCCCGGACTGGTGAACACCGGGGAGCTGTTTTTT. This gives the protein CASSPGLVNTGELFF.